The 27 T cell receptor beta chains reported below all come from one sample, sequenced in a study of OX40 agonist ivuxolimab in advanced cancers. Library preparation employed the immunoSEQ multiplex PCR assay. What TCRdb holds here is the immuneACCESS table cut down to in-frame rearrangements. Part of the clones is not present; checked against another copy, under half of the missing clones reflect an unresolved V gene, and the others are unexplained. Present in this sample are tens of thousands of clones, more than 65% of which were seen just once. Of the sample, 11% falls within the top ten clones. Sequenced here: CD4+ or CD8+ T cells sorted from blood, sampled in a trial of the OX40 agonist ivuxolimab. The receptors come from an adult with an advanced solid tumor such as melanoma, head and neck, liver or kidney cancer.

This sequence joins TRBV6-5 and TRBJ1-5; 11 bases map to TRBD1. The germline gives CDR1 MNHEY, CDR2 SVGAGI. The V and J ends lost 4 bases and 6 bases, in that order; junction bases with no gene match: 5. This CDR3 comprises 15 residues. The CDR3 nucleotides read TGTGCCAGCAGTTCGGGACAGGGGGTTTTTCAGCCCCAGCATTTT. This codes for CASSSGQGVFQPQHF.

This rearrangement joins TRBV7-6 to TRBJ2-1; D might be TRBD1 (5 bases). V lost 5 bases and J 0 bases, leaving 11 bases between the germline ends. The CDR3 loop spans 15 amino acids. Per germline, CDR1 SGHVS and CDR2 FNYEAQ. CDR3: CASSQDMSSYNEQFF. CDR3 bases: TGTGCCAGCAGCCAGGACATGAGCTCCTACAATGAGCAGTTCTTC.

The chain uses TRBV9 and TRBJ2-2; D perhaps matches TRBD2 (6 bases). Trimming took 2 bases from V and 4 from J, leaving 18 bases between them. Germline-derived CDR1 and CDR2 are SGDLS and YYNGEE. This CDR3 has 17 residues. CDR3 amino acids: CASSVRLERETTGELFF. In DNA, the CDR3 is TGTGCCAGCAGCGTCAGACTAGAACGGGAAACCACCGGGGAGCTGTTTTTT. The full variable domain, with the rest looked up from reference TRBV9 and TRBJ2-2, is DSGVTQTPKHLITATGQRVTLRCSPRSGDLSVYWYQQSLDQGLQFLIQYYNGEERAKGNILERFSAQQFPDLHSELNLSSLELGDSALYFCASSVRLERETTGELFFGEGSRLTVL.

This clone appeared a few times. This chain uses TRBV7-2 with TRBJ2-1; 7 bases fit TRBD1. V shed 2 bases, J shed 8 bases, and the junction held 12 bases outside the gene matches. Germline V gives CDR1 SGHTA, CDR2 FQGNSA. The CDR3 length is 16 residues. The CDR3 region is CASSLRGTGDRYEQFF. The CDR3 DNA sequence: TGTGCCAGCAGCTTAAGAGGAACAGGGGATAGGTATGAGCAGTTCTTC.

CDR3 nucleotide sequence: TGTGCCAGTAGTACGACAGCGTCCTACGAGCAGTACTTC. Amino acids: CASSTTASYEQYF. The V call is TRBV19, the J call TRBJ2-7, with D maybe TRBD1 (5 bases). CDR1 and CDR2 (germline): LNHDA, SQIVND (reference sequence). The CDR3 is 13 amino acids. V was trimmed by 4 bases and J by 1 base, leaving 8 bases between them.

The chain employs TRBV19 and TRBJ2-1; TRBD1 matches at 9 bases. CDR3 length: 16 amino acids. Germline CDR1 reads LNHDA; CDR2 reads SQIVND (reference sequence). With 0 bases clipped from V and 5 bases from J, the junction kept 5 bases outside the gene matches. DNA for the CDR3: TGTGCCAGTAGTATAGATCGGGACAGGGTTGACAATGAGCAGTTCTTC. Translation: CASSIDRDRVDNEQFF.

The chain combines TRBV5-6 with TRBJ2-6, with D hard to call. Trimming took 4 bases from V and 0 from J, leaving 5 bases between them. CDR1 and CDR2 (germline): SGHDT, YYEEEE. The CDR3 spans 14 residues. In DNA, the CDR3 is TGTGCCAGCAGCGATAGCTCTGGGGCCAACGTCCTGACTTTC. Translating gives CASSDSSGANVLTF.

A word on this clone: The junction departs from germline at one end; a sequencing error may be responsible. The chain joins TRBV12-5 to TRBJ2-3; TRBD2 aligns across 10 bases. There are 16 residues in the CDR3. The germline gives CDR1 LGHNT, CDR2 FRNRAP. CDR3 region: CASGWASGGPGDTQYF. The CDR3 bases are TGTGCTAGCGGTTGGGCTAGCGGGGGCCCGGGAGATACGCAGTATTTT. The whole variable domain, filled in from reference TRBV12-5 and TRBJ2-3, reads DARVTQTPRHKVTEMGQEVTMRCQPILGHNTVFWYRQTMMQGLELLAYFRNRAPLDDSGMPKDRFSAEMPDATLATLKIQPSEPRDSAVYFCASGWASGGPGDTQYFGPGTRLTVL.

The chain has TRBV6-5 and TRBJ1-6; TRBD1 agrees at 11 bases. The CDR3 is 15 amino acids. Germline assignment: CDR1 MNHEY and CDR2 SVGAGI. Unmatched junction bases numbered 10, after V lost 7 bases and J lost 11 bases. This CDR3 reads CASTVIGTGGTPLHF. In nucleotides, the CDR3 is TGTGCCAGCACCGTAATCGGGACAGGGGGGACACCCCTCCACTTT.

This clone occurred once. The V call is TRBV9, the J call TRBJ2-1; 7 bases line up with TRBD1. Germline CDR1 reads SGDLS; CDR2 reads YYNGEE. V lost 3 bases to trimming and J lost 7 bases; unmatched junction nucleotides: 7. CDR3 length: 14 residues. CDR3 protein: CASSGTGVRNEQFF. In DNA, the CDR3 is TGTGCCAGCAGCGGAACAGGGGTGAGGAATGAGCAGTTCTTC.

The chain is built from TRBV19 and TRBJ1-1, with 9 bases lining up with TRBD1. Trimming at V came to 7 bases and at J to 0 bases, leaving 12 bases not matched to a gene. CDR1 and CDR2 from the germline V gene are LNHDA and SQIVND (reference sequence). The CDR3 has 17 residues. CDR3 sequence reads: CASTDQGQGPLNTEAFF. The CDR3 coding sequence is TGTGCCAGTACTGATCAGGGACAGGGACCATTGAACACTGAAGCTTTCTTT.

The CDR3 DNA follows: TGTGCCAGCCGAGAGGAGGGGATTGGACCCTATGGCTACACCTTC. Its protein is CASREEGIGPYGYTF. The gene calls are TRBV28 and TRBJ1-2; TRBD1 might be the D (5 bases). Looked up from germline, CDR1 is MDHEN and CDR2 is SYDVKM. Trimming pared 8 bases from V and 4 bases from J, leaving 20 bases between. This CDR3 has 15 amino acids.

The V and J genes are TRBV21-1 and TRBJ1-3; the table's D call TRBD1 went unverified against the DNA. TRBV21-1 is a pseudogene. The CDR3 has 15 amino acids. In DNA form, the CDR3 reads TGTGCCAGCAGCAAATCAGGGGGGTCTGGAAACACCATATATTTT. It codes for CASSKSGGSGNTIYF.

The rearrangement uses TRBV4-3 and TRBJ2-7; 12 bases fit TRBD1. CDR3 length equals 19 residues. Germline trimming cut 1 base from V and 5 bases from J; bases unmatched to any gene: 15. CDR1 and CDR2 from the germline V gene are LGHNA and YSLEER. This chain's CDR3 is CASSQGRGVVGQGAHEQYF. CDR3 in DNA: TGCGCCAGCAGCCAAGGAAGAGGGGTTGTGGGACAGGGGGCCCACGAGCAGTACTTC.

This clone was observed a single time. The gene calls are TRBV27 and TRBJ2-7; a possible D gene is TRBD1 (5 bases). CDR1 MNHEY and CDR2 SMNVEV come from the germline V gene (reference sequence). V was clipped by 4 bases and J by 7 bases, with 17 bases between them. This CDR3 comprises 14 residues. CDR3 loop: CASSSLGHAGEQYF. CDR3 DNA: TGTGCCAGCAGTTCTTTAGGACACGCTGGAGAGCAGTACTTC.

The gene calls are TRBV4-2 and TRBJ1-4; D might be TRBD1 (5 bases). CDR3 length: 13 amino acids. Germline CDR1 is LGHNA and CDR2 is YNFKEQ. The ends were cut back, 1 base at V and 5 bases at J, with 5 bases in the middle. CDR3 sequence reads: CASSQGGNEKLFF. CDR3 DNA: TGTGCCAGCAGCCAAGGGGGCAATGAAAAACTGTTTTTT.

This chain links TRBV7-9 with TRBJ2-7; D ambiguous. Germline V gene lookup returns CDR1 SEHNR and CDR2 FQNEAQ (reference sequence). The CDR3 runs to 12 residues. Trimming cost V 5 bases and J 3 bases, with 8 bases left between them. For the CDR3, the DNA is TGTGCCAGCAGCCAAGGCTTCTACGAGCAGTACTTC. It specifies CASSQGFYEQYF.

The chain combines TRBV30 with TRBJ1-5; D is undetermined. Germline values: CDR1 GTSNPN, CDR2 SVGIG (reference sequence). V gave up 0 bases and J gave up 3 bases, with 9 bases separating them. The CDR3 runs 14 residues. This CDR3 is CAWSVPNPNQPQHF. The CDR3 DNA reads as TGTGCCTGGAGTGTACCGAACCCCAATCAGCCCCAGCATTTT.

This clone was seen a single time. V usage is TRBV4-1 and J usage is TRBJ2-3, with D uncertain. The CDR3 contains 12 residues. Germline V gene data show CDR1 as MGHRA and CDR2 as YSYEKL. V lost 0 bases and J lost 6, with 4 bases in between. CDR3 loop: CASSQESDTQYF. CDR3 coding DNA: TGCGCCAGCAGCCAAGAATCGGATACGCAGTATTTT.

CDR3 amino acids: CASSGPTGQGGIYEQYF. The CDR3 DNA reads TGTGCCAGCAGCGGTCCCACGGGACAGGGGGGAATCTACGAGCAGTACTTC. The chain links TRBV11-1 to TRBJ2-7, with 11 bases aligning to TRBD1. From germline, CDR1 is SGHAT and CDR2 FQDESV (reference sequence). Trimming took 5 bases from V and 3 from J; bases not matched to a gene: 12. The CDR3 covers 17 residues.

This clone occurred once. This sequence joins TRBV7-2 and TRBJ1-2, with D perhaps TRBD1 (5 bases). This CDR3 has 14 residues. Deletions cut 5 bases from V and 4 bases from J, with 14 bases between. CDR1 is SGHTA, CDR2 FQGNSA, per germline. CDR3 nucleotides: TGTGCCAGCAGCACGGGACCGTTCCTCTATGGCTACACCTTC. This codes for CASSTGPFLYGYTF.

V usage is TRBV12-5 and J usage is TRBJ2-3; D is unresolved. CDR1 is LGHNT and CDR2 is FRNRAP in the germline V gene. The CDR3 has 13 residues. Trimming cost V 3 bases and J 2 bases, with 6 bases left between them. The CDR3 is CASGFGHTDTQYF. The CDR3 nucleotides are TGTGCTAGTGGTTTCGGCCACACAGATACGCAGTATTTT.

The chain joins TRBV7-2 to TRBJ2-1, with D perhaps matching TRBD1 or TRBD2 (5 bases each). Between the trimmed V and J ends, which lost 3 bases and 0 bases, there was a span of 12 bases. Germline CDR1 and CDR2: SGHTA and FQGNSA. CDR3 size: 16 residues. The CDR3 loop is CASSFLGAGSYNEQFF. Written as DNA, the CDR3 is TGTGCCAGCAGCTTCCTCGGGGCGGGCTCCTACAATGAGCAGTTCTTC. The full variable domain, completed using reference TRBV7-2 and TRBJ2-1, is GAGVSQSPSNKVTEKGKDVELRCDPISGHTALYWYRQSLGQGLEFLIYFQGNSAPDKSGLPSDRFSAERTGGSVSTLTIQRTQQEDSAVYLCASSFLGAGSYNEQFFGPGTRLTVL.

The gene calls are TRBV9 and TRBJ1-2; D perhaps matches TRBD1 (6 bases). In germline, CDR1 is SGDLS, CDR2 YYNGEE. V lost 7 bases and J lost 3, with 19 bases in between. The CDR3 is 15 residues long. The CDR3 nucleotides are TGTGCCAGCGGGTCACCACAGGGACTTGACTATGGCTACACCTTC. It yields the protein CASGSPQGLDYGYTF.

Within the sample, this clone is medium-sized. The CDR3: CASSLGTGPNYGYTF. Here the CDR3 DNA reads TGTGCCAGCAGCTTAGGGACAGGACCTAACTATGGCTACACCTTC. The chain recombines TRBV7-9 with TRBJ1-2; TRBD1 matches at 7 bases. The germline V gene encodes CDR1 SEHNR and CDR2 FQNEAQ (reference sequence). The V gene end was trimmed by 1 base and the J gene end by 0 bases; junction bases not matched to a gene: 2. This CDR3 region has 15 residues.

The chain is built from TRBV5-5 and TRBJ1-2, with D unclear. V lost 4 bases and J 6 bases, leaving 16 bases between the germline ends. The CDR3 has 14 amino acids. Germline V CDR1 and CDR2: SGHKS, YYEKEE (reference sequence). The CDR3 DNA follows: TGTGCCAGCAGCATCCGACTGATTAATAATGGCTACACCTTC. This encodes CASSIRLINNGYTF.

Only a few counts were recorded for this clone. This rearrangement joins TRBV27 to TRBJ2-7; D unclear. The germline gives CDR1 MNHEY, CDR2 SMNVEV (reference sequence). This CDR3 spans 13 amino acids. With 2 bases removed from V and 2 bases from J, the gap between germline ends came to 7 bases. This CDR3 reads CASSLSPAYEQYF. In nucleotides, the CDR3 is TGTGCCAGCAGTTTAAGTCCCGCCTACGAGCAGTACTTC.